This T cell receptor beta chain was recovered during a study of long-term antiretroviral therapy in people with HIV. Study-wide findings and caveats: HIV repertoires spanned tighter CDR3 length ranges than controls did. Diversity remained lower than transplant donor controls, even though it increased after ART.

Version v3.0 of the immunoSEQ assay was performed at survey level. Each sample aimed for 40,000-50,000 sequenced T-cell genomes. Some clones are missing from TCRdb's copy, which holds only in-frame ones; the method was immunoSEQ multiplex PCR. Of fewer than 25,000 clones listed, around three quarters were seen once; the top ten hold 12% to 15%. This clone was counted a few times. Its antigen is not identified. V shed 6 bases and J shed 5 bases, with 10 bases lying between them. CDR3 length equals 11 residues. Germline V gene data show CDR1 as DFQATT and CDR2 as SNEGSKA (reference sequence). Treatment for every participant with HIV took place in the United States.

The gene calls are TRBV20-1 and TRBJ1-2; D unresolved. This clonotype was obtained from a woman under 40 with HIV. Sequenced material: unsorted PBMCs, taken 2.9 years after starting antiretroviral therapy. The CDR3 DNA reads TGCAGTGCCCCGATGGGGTATGGCTACACCTTC. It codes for CSAPMGYGYTF.